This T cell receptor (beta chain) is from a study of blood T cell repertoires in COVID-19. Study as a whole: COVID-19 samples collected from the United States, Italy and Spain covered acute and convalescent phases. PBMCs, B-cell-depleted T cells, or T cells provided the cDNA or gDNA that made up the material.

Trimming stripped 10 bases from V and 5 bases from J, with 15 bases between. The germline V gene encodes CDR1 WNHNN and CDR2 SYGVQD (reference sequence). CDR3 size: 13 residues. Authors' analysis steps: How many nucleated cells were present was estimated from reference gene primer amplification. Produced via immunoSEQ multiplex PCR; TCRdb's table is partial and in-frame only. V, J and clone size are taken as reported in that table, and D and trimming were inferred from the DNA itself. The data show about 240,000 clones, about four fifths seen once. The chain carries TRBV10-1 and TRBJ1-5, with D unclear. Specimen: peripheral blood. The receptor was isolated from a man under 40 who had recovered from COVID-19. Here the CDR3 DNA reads TGCGCCACCTCGGAACAGTTCGATCAGCCCCAGCATTTT. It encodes CATSEQFDQPQHF.